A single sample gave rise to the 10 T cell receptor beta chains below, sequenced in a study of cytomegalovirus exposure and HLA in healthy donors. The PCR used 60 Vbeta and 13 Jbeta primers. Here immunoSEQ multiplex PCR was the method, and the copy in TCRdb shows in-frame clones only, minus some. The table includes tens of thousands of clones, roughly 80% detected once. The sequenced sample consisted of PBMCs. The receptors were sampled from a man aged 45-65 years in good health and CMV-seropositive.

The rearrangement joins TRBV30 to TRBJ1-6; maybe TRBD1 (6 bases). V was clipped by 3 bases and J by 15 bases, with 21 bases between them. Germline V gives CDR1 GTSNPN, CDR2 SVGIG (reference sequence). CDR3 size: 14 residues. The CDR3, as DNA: TGTGCCTGGAGCGAAGGGGGTGGTGGGGCCTTCCTCCACTTT. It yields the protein CAWSEGGGGAFLHF.

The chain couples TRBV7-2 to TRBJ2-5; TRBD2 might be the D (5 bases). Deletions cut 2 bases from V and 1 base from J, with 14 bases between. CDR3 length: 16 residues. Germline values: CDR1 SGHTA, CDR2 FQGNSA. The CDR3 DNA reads TGTGCCAGCAGCTTACTCGAAGGAGGTCCCCAAGAGACCCAGTACTTC. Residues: CASSLLEGGPQETQYF.

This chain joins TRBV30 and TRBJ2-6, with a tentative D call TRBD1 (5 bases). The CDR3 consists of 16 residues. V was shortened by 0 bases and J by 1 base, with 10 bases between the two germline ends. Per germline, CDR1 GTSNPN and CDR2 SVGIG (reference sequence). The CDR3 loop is CAWSVLPGSGANVLTF. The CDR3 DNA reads TGTGCCTGGAGTGTCCTACCAGGGTCTGGGGCCAACGTCCTGACTTTC.

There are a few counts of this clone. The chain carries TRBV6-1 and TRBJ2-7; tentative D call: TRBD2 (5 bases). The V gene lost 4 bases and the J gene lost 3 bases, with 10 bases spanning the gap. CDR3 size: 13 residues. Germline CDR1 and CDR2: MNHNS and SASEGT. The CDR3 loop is CASSVERVYEQYF. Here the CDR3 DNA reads TGTGCCAGCAGTGTCGAGAGGGTCTACGAGCAGTACTTC.

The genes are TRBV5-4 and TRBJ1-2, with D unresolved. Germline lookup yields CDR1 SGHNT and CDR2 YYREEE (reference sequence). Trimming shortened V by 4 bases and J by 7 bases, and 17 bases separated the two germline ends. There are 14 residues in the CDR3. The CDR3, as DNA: TGTGCCAGCAGCCCCGGCACCCGAACTACTGGCTACACCTTC. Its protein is CASSPGTRTTGYTF.

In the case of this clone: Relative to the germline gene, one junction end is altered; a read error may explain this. The CDR3 region is CSSSLVQGLRREQYF. The CDR3 DNA reads as TGTTCCAGCAGCTTAGTGCAGGGTTTAAGACGCGAGCAGTACTTC. The J gene is TRBJ2-7, the V gene TRBV7-9; possibly TRBD1 for D (5 bases). The germline V gene encodes CDR1 SEHNR and CDR2 FQNEAQ (reference sequence). This CDR3 contains 15 residues.

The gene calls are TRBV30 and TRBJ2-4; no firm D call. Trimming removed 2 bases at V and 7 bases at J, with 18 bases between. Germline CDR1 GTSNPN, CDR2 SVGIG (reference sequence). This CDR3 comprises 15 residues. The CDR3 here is CAWSKGSINGNIQYF. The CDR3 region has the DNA TGTGCCTGGAGTAAAGGTTCTATCAACGGGAACATTCAGTACTTC.

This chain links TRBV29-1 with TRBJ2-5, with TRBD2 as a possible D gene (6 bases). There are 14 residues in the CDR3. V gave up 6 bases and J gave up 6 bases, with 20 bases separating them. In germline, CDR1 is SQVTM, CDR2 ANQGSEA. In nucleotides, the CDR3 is TGCAGCGTCCTCGGCGGGACCATACCGCAGACCCAGTACTTC. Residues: CSVLGGTIPQTQYF.

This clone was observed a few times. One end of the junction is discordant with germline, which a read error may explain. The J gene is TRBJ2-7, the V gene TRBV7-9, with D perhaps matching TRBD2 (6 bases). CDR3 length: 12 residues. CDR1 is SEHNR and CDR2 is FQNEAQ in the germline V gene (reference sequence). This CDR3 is CSSSFSGDEQYF. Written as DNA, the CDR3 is TGTTCCAGCAGCTTCTCGGGGGACGAGCAGTACTTC.

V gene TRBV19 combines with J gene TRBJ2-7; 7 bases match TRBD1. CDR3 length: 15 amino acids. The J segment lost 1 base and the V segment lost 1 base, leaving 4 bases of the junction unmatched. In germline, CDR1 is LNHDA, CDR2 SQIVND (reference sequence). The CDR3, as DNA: TGTGCCAGTAGTATAGGAAACAGGGGATCCTACGAGCAGTACTTC. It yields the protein CASSIGNRGSYEQYF.